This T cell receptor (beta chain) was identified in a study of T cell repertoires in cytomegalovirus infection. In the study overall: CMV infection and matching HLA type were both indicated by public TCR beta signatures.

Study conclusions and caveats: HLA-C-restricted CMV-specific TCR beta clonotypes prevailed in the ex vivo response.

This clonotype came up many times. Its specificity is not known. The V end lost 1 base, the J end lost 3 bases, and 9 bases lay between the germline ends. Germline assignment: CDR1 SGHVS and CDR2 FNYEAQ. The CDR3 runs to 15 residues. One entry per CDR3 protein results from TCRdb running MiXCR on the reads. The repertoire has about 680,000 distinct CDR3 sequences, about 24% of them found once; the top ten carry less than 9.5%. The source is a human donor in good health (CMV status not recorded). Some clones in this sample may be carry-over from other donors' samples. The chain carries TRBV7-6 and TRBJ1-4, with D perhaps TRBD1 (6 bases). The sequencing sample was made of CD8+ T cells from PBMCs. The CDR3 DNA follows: TGTGCCAGCAGCTTAGGAGGGGGACCTAATGAAAAACTGTTTTTT. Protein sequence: CASSLGGGPNEKLFF.